This T cell receptor beta chain came from a study of neurological immune-mediated disorders. This clonotype was detected many times. Between the trimmed V and J ends, which lost 7 bases and 0 bases, there was a span of 7 bases. The CDR3 extends over 13 amino acids. TCRdb reprocessed the 5' RACE reads via MiXCR and lists one record per CDR3 protein. The data contain some 65,000 distinct CDR3 sequences, approximately 4.2% of them singletons. This TCR was sampled from a man in his fifties with multiple sclerosis. The J gene is TRBJ1-3, the V gene TRBV12-3 or TRBV12-4; D is uncertain. The sample was PBMCs. CDR3: CASTYSSGNTIYF. As DNA, the CDR3 is TGTGCCAGCACCTACAGCTCTGGAAACACCATATATTTT.